This TCR beta chain was found in a study of PD-1 blockade in classical Hodgkin lymphoma. Study results and limitations: Complete responders matched newly diagnosed patients in baseline diversity. Baseline TCR diversity was reportedly lower in newly diagnosed patients than in healthy donors. It was reported as lower still in relapsed/refractory patients.

Regarding this clone: Its antigen is not identified.

The germline V gene has CDR1 GTSNPN and CDR2 SVGIG (reference sequence). The CDR3 has 13 residues. Trimming shortened V by 3 bases and J by 4 bases, and 12 bases separated the two germline ends. Some clones are missing from TCRdb's copy, which holds only in-frame ones; the method was immunoSEQ multiplex PCR. The sample comprises 110,000 or so clones, roughly nine tenths of which are singletons, and about 20% rests with the top ten. Exposure to brentuximab vedotin varied, and each patient had relapsed following autologous stem cell transplantation. Best overall response was complete response, partial response or progressive disease in these relapsed/refractory classical Hodgkin lymphoma patients.

J is TRBJ1-2 and V is TRBV30; weak D call: TRBD1 (5 bases). Source: peripheral blood mononuclear cells (PBMCs), taken before the second cycle of nivolumab. The TCR was taken from a human donor with classical Hodgkin lymphoma. CDR3 region: CAWSPTAPYGYTF. Here the CDR3 DNA reads TGTGCCTGGAGCCCGACAGCCCCCTATGGCTACACCTTC.